This TCR beta chain came from a study of beta chain features in type 1 diabetes (dated by TCRdb to the late 2010s). Some background on the complete study: Patients and healthy donors did not differ in mean age, gender distribution, total cell number or subset yield. A total of approximately 100 million sorted cells were examined across all samples, and the number of cells per subset was strongly correlated with RNA yield. Regulatory and stem cell-like memory subsets were obtained from only 8 patients and roughly 8 healthy donors, while naive and central memory subsets were obtained from all 28 donors. The study compared TCRB repertoires of sorted circulating CD4+ T cell subsets between recently diagnosed type 1 diabetes patients and matched healthy donors. Study-level results and caveats: Because cDNA was sequenced instead of genomic DNA, activated cells with high expression could be over-represented, although the groups did not differ in activation or CD3 levels. Naive, central memory and regulatory TCRB repertoires appeared to be more similar among patients than among healthy donors. Because the HLA sub-analyses included only small numbers of individuals, any influence of HLA type on TCRB rearrangement was left unresolved. Shorter templates might have been favored by PCR, but patient and control samples were amplified and corrected together, so both groups would have been affected equally by any skew. A moderate but significant shortening of TCRB CDR3 length was observed in type 1 diabetes patients in all four CD4+ subsets. At VDJ recombination sites, patients with type 1 diabetes made fewer insertions and deleted more nucleotides, a pattern implying thymic rearrangement abnormalities.

From each donor, a single peripheral blood sample of roughly 0.11 L on average was drawn into heparinised tubes. A BD FACSAria II was used to sort naive, central memory, regulatory and stem cell-like memory CD4+ T cells with a panel that included CD45RO, CCR7, CD25, CD127, CD95 and CD27. Every sorted population had a purity above 95%. PBMCs were isolated right away by Lymphoprep density gradient centrifugation and were stained directly, without culture. So that batch effects would be minimized, each experiment stained and sorted samples in pairs, pairing one healthy donor with one patient. A remark on this clone: Its antigen target is currently unknown. Within one base of it there is no much larger clone, and no base qualities were kept.

Trimming removed 4 bases from V and 2 bases from J, leaving 9 bases between the germline ends. The CDR3, cysteine through phenylalanine, is 13 amino acids long. Just the 39-base CDR3 DNA is kept, in frame starting at base 1. The germline V gene supplies CDR1 SGHDN and CDR2 FVKESK. The entire amount of isolated RNA was reverse transcribed using the High Capacity cDNA Reverse Transcription Kit, so the sequenced TCRB transcripts were expressed ones. Deep immunoSEQ sequencing was performed on naive, central memory and regulatory T cell samples, with an average of roughly 4 million total reads per sample. After sorted cells were lysed in RLT buffer, RNA was extracted with DNase-treated RNeasy Micro or Mini kits, with the choice depending on cell number. Each cell subset was processed separately to prevent cross-contamination, with patient and healthy donor samples processed together. TCRB sequences were amplified from cDNA with the immunoSEQ multiplex PCR, producing 87-bp fragments spanning the CDR3 region. Sequencing of the amplicons was done on the Illumina HiSeq platform. Regarding the original processing steps: PCR bias was computationally corrected using synthetic template baselines, reads within Hamming distance 2 were collapsed, and singletons that could not be merged were discarded. Reads were aligned against IMGT so that V, D and J genes, CDR3 length and insertions or deletions at six rearrangement sites could be assigned. Within each subset, clonotype counts were normalized to sorted cell number, after which true diversity and Gini coefficients were computed with the tcR R package. The overlap coefficient, calculated on TCRB nucleotide sequences, was used to quantify repertoire sharing. Imported from immuneACCESS, the table was reduced by TCRdb to in-frame sequences with V and J called. These copies leave out some clones; in studies compared against another copy, an unresolved V gene accounts for under half, and the cause of the remainder is not known. That table furnishes V, J and clone size, whereas the DNA furnished D and trimming. Here the sample has approximately 140,000 clones; about 7% occur a single time. Roughly 1.4% of the sample comes from the top ten.

The receptor's source is a woman between 25 and 40 years old in good health. Sequenced material: central memory CD4+ T cells from blood. The sequence links TRBV14 to TRBJ2-7; no D gene can be assigned with confidence. The DNA reads TGTGCCAGCAGCCCCTATGGGCCCTACGAGCAGTACTTC. It is translated as CASSPYGPYEQYF.